This paragraph covers one T cell receptor beta chain sequence. Its antigen remains unknown. The source of the sample is a study of cytomegalovirus exposure and HLA in healthy donors. Overall study results and limits: Most observed TCR sequences were rare, whereas some public TCRs were detected in many donors. A link between a missense DCLRE1C variant and TCR beta V- and J-gene trimming emerged from a later analysis.

The study ran its PCR with 60 Vbeta and 13 Jbeta primers. Repertoires were generated with immunoSEQ multiplex PCR, while TCRdb's copy carries only in-frame clones and drops some. The table includes tens of thousands of clones, under 85% detected once. Per germline, CDR1 SEHNR and CDR2 FQNEAQ (reference sequence). This CDR3 has 15 amino acids. J lost 5 bases, V lost 5 bases, and 6 bases had no gene match. This clonotype originated in a man aged 45-65 years in good health and CMV-seropositive. Specimen: PBMCs. The chain is built from TRBV7-9 and TRBJ1-1; 12 positions agree with TRBD1. Written as DNA, the CDR3 is TGTGCCAGCAGCGCGGGGACAGGGGGCAGAACTGAAGCTTTCTTT. Protein product: CASSAGTGGRTEAFF.